This T cell receptor beta chain was profiled in a study of Ad26.COV2.S vaccination and SARS-CoV-2 variants. Study information: The vaccine Ad26.COV2.S was put into the muscle once, or twice with 56 days between.

Here immunoSEQ multiplex PCR was the method, and the copy in TCRdb shows in-frame clones only, minus some. The table includes approximately 500,000 clones, 87% detected once. A remark on this clone: The antigen is not known.

Per the germline V gene, CDR1 is SGHNT and CDR2 is YYREEE (reference sequence). There are 18 residues in the CDR3. Trimming took 4 bases from V and 5 from J; bases not matched to a gene: 11. General study points: Vaccine recipients surpassed placebo recipients in spike-specific TCR breadth.

Indicated treatment: about 20 received Ad26.COV2.S at low or high dose, single or two shots; 5 received placebo; per-sample allocation not given. The samples were gathered on day 63 after the first injection of vaccine or placebo. An 18-55-year-old adult in Boston served as donor. J is TRBJ2-5 and V is TRBV5-4; TRBD2 aligns across 16 bases. The source material was peripheral blood, sampled in a trial of Ad26.COV2.S vaccine versus placebo. This receptor was identified in a person aged 18-60 years who received the Ad26.COV2.S COVID-19 vaccine or a placebo. The CDR3 spells CASSLGLAGGGAFETQYF. CDR3 sequence (DNA): TGTGCCAGCAGCCTGGGACTAGCGGGAGGGGGGGCGTTTGAGACCCAGTACTTC.